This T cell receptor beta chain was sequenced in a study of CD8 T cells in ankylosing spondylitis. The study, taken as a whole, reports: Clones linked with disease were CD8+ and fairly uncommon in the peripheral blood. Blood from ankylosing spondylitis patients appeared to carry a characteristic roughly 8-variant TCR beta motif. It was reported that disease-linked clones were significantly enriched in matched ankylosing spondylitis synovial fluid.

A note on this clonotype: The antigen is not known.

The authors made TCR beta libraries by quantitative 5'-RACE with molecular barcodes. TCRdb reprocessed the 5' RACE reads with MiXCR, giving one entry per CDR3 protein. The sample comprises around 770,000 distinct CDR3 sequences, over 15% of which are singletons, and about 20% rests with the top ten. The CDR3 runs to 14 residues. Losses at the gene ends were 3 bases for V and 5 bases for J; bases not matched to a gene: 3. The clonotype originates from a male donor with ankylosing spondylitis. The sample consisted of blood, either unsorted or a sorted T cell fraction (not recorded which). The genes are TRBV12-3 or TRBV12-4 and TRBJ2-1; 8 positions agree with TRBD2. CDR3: CASSFLGRDNEQFF. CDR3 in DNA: TGTGCCAGCAGTTTTCTCGGGAGGGACAATGAGCAGTTCTTC.